Described below is a single T cell receptor beta chain sequence and its context. These data are taken from a study of blood T cell repertoires in COVID-19. Germline CDR1 is SGHTS and CDR2 is YDEGEE. Unmatched junction bases numbered 5, after V lost 5 bases and J lost 3 bases. This CDR3 is 14 amino acids long. TCRdb keeps only in-frame clones here, not all; method: immunoSEQ multiplex PCR. The sample consists of roughly 140,000 clones, 70% to 90% of them appearing once. The TCR originated in a human donor in a cohort sampled during active COVID-19. Sequencing was done on a sample of peripheral blood. This sequence joins TRBV5-8 and TRBJ1-5; 7 bases match TRBD1. The CDR3 DNA reads as TGTGCCAGCAGTTGGAAGGGGGCCAATCAGCCCCAGCATTTT. As protein: CASSWKGANQPQHF.